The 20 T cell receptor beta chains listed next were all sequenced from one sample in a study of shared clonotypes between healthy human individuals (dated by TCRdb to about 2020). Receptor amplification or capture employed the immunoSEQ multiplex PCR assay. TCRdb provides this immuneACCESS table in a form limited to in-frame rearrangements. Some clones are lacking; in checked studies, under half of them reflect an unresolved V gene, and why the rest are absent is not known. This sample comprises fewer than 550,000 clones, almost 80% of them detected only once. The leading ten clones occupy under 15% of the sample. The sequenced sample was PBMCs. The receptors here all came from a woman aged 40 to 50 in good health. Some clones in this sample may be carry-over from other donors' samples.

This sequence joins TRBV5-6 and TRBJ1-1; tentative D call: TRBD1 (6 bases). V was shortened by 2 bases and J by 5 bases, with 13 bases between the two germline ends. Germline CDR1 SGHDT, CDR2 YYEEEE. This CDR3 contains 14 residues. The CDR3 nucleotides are TGTGCCAGCAGCTTCGGGGCAGGGGAAACTGAAGCTTTCTTT. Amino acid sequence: CASSFGAGETEAFF.

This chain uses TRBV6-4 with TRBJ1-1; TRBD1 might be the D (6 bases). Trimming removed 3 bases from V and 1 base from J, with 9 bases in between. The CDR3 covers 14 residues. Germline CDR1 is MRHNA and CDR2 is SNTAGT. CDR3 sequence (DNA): TGTGCCAGCAGTGAGACAGGCCAGAACACTGAAGCTTTCTTT. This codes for CASSETGQNTEAFF.

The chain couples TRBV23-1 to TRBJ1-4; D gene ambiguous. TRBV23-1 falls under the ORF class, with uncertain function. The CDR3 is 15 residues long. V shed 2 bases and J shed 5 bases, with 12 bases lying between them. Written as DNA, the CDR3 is TGCGCCAGCAGTCAACGTACAGCTCCAAATGAAAAACTGTTTTTT. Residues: CASSQRTAPNEKLFF.

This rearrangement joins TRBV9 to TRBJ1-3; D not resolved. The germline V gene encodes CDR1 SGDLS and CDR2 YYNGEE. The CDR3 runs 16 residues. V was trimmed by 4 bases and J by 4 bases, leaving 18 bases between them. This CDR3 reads CASSLEGSNSGNTIYF. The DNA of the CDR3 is TGTGCCAGCAGCTTAGAGGGCTCCAACAGCGGAAACACCATATATTTT.

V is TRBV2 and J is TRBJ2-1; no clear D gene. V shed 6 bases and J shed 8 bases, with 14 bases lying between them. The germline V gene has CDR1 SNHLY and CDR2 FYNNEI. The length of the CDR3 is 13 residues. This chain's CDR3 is CASRALSTDEQFF. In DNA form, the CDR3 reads TGTGCCAGCAGGGCCCTTAGCACCGATGAGCAGTTCTTC.

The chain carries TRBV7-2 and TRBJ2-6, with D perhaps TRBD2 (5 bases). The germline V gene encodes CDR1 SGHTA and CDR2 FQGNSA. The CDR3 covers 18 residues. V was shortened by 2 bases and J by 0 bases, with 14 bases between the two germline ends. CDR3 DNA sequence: TGTGCCAGCAGCTTAAGTCTCTTCGGACTCTCTGGGGCCAACGTCCTGACTTTC. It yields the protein CASSLSLFGLSGANVLTF.

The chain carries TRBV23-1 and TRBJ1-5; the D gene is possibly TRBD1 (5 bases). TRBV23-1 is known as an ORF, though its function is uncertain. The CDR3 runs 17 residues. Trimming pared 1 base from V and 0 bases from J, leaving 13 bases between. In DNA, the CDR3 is TGCGCCAGCAGTCAATGTGGTCCAGGGCCTAGCAATCAGCCCCAGCATTTT. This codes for CASSQCGPGPSNQPQHF.

The CDR3: CASSSEPASPGELFF. The DNA of the CDR3 is TGTGCCAGCAGCTCCGAGCCGGCCAGTCCCGGGGAGCTGTTTTTT. The chain carries TRBV11-2 and TRBJ2-2; D unresolved. The germline V gene encodes CDR1 SGHAT and CDR2 FQNNGV. This CDR3 has 15 residues. V was shortened by 4 bases and J by 6 bases, with 15 bases between the two germline ends.

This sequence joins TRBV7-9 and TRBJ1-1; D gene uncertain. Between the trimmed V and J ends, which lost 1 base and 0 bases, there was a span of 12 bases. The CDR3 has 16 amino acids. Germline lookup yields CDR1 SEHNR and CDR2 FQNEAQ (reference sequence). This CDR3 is CASSLVFSTMNTEAFF. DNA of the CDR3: TGTGCCAGCAGCTTAGTGTTCAGCACCATGAACACTGAAGCTTTCTTT.

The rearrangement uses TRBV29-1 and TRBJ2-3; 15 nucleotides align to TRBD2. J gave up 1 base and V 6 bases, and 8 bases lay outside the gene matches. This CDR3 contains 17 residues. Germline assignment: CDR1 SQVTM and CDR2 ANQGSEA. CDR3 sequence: CSVTGLAGGPGTDTQYF. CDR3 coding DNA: TGCAGCGTCACAGGACTAGCGGGAGGGCCGGGCACAGATACGCAGTATTTT.

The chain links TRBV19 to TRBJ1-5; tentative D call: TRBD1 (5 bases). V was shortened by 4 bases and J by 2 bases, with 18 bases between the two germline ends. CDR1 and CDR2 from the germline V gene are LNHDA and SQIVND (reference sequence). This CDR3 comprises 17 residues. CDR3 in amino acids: CASSRGREGIRNQPQHF. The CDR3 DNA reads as TGTGCCAGTAGTAGGGGACGGGAAGGCATTCGCAATCAGCCCCAGCATTTT.

The CDR3 spells CASSFLGTGVNEQFF. For the CDR3, the DNA is TGTGCCAGCAGCTTCCTAGGGACAGGGGTCAATGAGCAGTTCTTC. The chain joins TRBV5-4 to TRBJ2-1; the match to TRBD1 covers 10 bases. The germline V gene has CDR1 SGHNT and CDR2 YYREEE (reference sequence). V shed 2 bases, J shed 6 bases, and the junction held 5 bases outside the gene matches. This CDR3 is built from 15 residues. Looking up the rest from reference TRBV5-4 and TRBJ2-1 gives the full variable domain: ETGVTQSPTHLIKTRGQQVTLRCSSQSGHNTVSWYQQALGQGPQFIFQYYREEENGRGNFPPRFSGLQFPNYSSELNVNALELDDSALYLCASSFLGTGVNEQFFGPGTRLTVL.

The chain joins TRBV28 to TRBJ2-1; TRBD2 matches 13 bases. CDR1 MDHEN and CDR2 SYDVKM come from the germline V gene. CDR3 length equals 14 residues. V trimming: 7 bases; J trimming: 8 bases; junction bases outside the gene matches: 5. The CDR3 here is CASTRTSGSYEQFF. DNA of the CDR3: TGTGCCAGCACCCGGACTAGCGGGAGTTATGAGCAGTTCTTC. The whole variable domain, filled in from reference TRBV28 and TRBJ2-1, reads DVKVTQSSRYLVKRTGEKVFLECVQDMDHENMFWYRQDPGLGLRLIYFSYDVKMKEKGDIPEGYSVSREKKERFSLILESASTNQTSMYLCASTRTSGSYEQFFGPGTRLTVL.

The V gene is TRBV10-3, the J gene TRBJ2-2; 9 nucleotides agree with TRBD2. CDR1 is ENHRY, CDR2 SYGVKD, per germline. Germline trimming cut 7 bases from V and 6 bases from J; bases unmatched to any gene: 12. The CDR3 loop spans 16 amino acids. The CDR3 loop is CAITDREAGGSGELFF. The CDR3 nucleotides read TGTGCCATCACCGATCGGGAAGCGGGAGGCTCCGGGGAGCTGTTTTTT.

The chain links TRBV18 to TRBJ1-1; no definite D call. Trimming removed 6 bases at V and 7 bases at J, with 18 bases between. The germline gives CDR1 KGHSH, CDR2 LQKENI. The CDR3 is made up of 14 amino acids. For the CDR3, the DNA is TGTGCCAGCTCGCAAGGACTCGACCGAATTGAAGCTTTCTTT. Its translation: CASSQGLDRIEAFF.

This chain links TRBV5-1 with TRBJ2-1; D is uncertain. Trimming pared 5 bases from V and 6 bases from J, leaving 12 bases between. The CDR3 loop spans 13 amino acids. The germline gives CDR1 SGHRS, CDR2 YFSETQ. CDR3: CASREVSGNEQFF. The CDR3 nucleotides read TGCGCCAGCAGAGAGGTCTCGGGCAATGAGCAGTTCTTC. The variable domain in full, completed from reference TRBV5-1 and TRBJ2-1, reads KAGVTQTPRYLIKTRGQQVTLSCSPISGHRSVSWYQQTPGQGLQFLFEYFSETQRNKGNFPGRFSGRQFSNSRSEMNVSTLELGDSALYLCASREVSGNEQFFGPGTRLTVL.

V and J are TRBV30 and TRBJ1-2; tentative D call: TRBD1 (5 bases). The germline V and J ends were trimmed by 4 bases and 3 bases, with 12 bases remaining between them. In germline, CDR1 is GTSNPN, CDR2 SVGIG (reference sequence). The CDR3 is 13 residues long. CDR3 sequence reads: CAWIPGRDYGYTF. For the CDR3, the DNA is TGTGCCTGGATCCCAGGGAGAGACTATGGCTACACCTTC.

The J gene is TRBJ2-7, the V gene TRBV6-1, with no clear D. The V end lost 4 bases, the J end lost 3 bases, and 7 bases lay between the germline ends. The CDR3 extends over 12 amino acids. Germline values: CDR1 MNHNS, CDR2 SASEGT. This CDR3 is CASSAEHYEQYF. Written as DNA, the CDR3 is TGTGCCAGCAGTGCGGAACACTACGAGCAGTACTTC.

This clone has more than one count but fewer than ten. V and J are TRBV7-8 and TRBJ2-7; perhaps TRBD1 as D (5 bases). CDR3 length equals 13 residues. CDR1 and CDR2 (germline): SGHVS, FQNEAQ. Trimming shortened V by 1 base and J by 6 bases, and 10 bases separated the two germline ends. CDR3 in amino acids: CASSLVSRAEQYF. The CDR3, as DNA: TGTGCCAGCAGCTTAGTTTCCAGGGCCGAGCAGTACTTC.

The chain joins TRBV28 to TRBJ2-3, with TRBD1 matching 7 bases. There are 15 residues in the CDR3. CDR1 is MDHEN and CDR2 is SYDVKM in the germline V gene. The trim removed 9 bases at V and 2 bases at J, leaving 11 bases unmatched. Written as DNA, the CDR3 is TGTGCCAGTAATACCGGGACAGCCTTCACAGATACGCAGTATTTT. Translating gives CASNTGTAFTDTQYF.